These 9 T cell receptor beta chains share one sample of origin, sequenced in a study of T cell repertoires in cytomegalovirus infection. TCRdb re-called the reads with MiXCR, one entry per CDR3 protein. The sample has about half a million distinct CDR3 sequences, 30% to 40% seen once. These receptors' targets are unknown. The sequenced sample was cultured PBMCs, obtained from culture after CMV antigen stimulation. Receptors were obtained from a human donor in good health (CMV status not recorded). Some clones in this sample may be carry-over from other donors' samples.

This clonotype has more than one count but fewer than ten. The chain is built from TRBV28 and TRBJ2-1, with TRBD2 matching over 7 bases. The CDR3 has 16 residues. Germline values: CDR1 MDHEN, CDR2 SYDVKM. V lost 5 bases, J lost 12 bases, and 19 bases stayed unmatched. CDR3: CASSDGAGATTRRQFF. As DNA, the CDR3 is TGTGCCAGCAGTGACGGGGCGGGAGCTACCACTCGTCGGCAGTTCTTC.

The chain combines TRBV7-3 with TRBJ1-5, with D perhaps matching TRBD1 (5 bases). The V and J ends lost 8 bases and 3 bases respectively, with 11 bases between them. Germline V gene lookup returns CDR1 SGHTA and CDR2 FQGTGA. The CDR3 contains 13 residues. The CDR3 is CASRAGPNQPQHF. In nucleotides, the CDR3 is TGTGCCAGCCGGGCAGGGCCCAATCAGCCCCAGCATTTT.

This clonotype has just one count. This chain joins TRBV20-1 and TRBJ2-7; D remains ambiguous. There are 13 residues in the CDR3. Germline-derived CDR1 and CDR2 are DFQATT and SNEGSKA (reference sequence). V shed 6 bases and J shed 7 bases, with 19 bases lying between them. The CDR3 bases are TGCAGTGCCCCGACGACTTTCTTACGAGAGCAGTACTTC. Amino acid sequence: CSAPTTFLREQYF.

The genes are TRBV20-1 and TRBJ1-1; D gene uncertain. This CDR3 has 13 residues. The V end lost 3 bases, the J end lost 4 bases, and 12 bases lay between the germline ends. Germline V gene data show CDR1 as DFQATT and CDR2 as SNEGSKA (reference sequence). CDR3 protein: CSASSGRSTEAFF. CDR3 in DNA: TGCAGTGCTAGTTCCGGGCGGAGCACTGAAGCTTTCTTT.

This clonotype has ten or more counts. The chain combines TRBV7-2 with TRBJ2-1; D tentatively fits TRBD1 or TRBD2 (6 bases each). Per the germline V gene, CDR1 is SGHTA and CDR2 is FQGNSA. This CDR3 spans 13 amino acids. Trimming took 7 bases from V and 9 from J, leaving 16 bases between them. This chain's CDR3 is CASTGRGVVEQFF. Here the CDR3 DNA reads TGTGCCAGCACCGGTAGGGGGGTGGTTGAGCAGTTCTTC.

This clonotype was seen repeatedly, ten times or more. The chain links TRBV7-2 to TRBJ1-1, with 8 bases lining up with TRBD1. Germline V gives CDR1 SGHTA, CDR2 FQGNSA. This CDR3 spans 14 amino acids. V gave up 0 bases and J gave up 4 bases; unmatched junction bases: 1. CDR3 region: CASSLATGGTEAFF. The CDR3 DNA follows: TGTGCCAGCAGCTTAGCTACAGGGGGCACTGAAGCTTTCTTT.

Only a few counts were recorded for this clonotype. This sequence joins TRBV29-1 and TRBJ1-1; 10 bases map to TRBD1. The CDR3 has 16 residues. V lost 2 bases, J lost 0 bases, and 6 bases stayed unmatched. Germline V lookup: CDR1 SQVTM, CDR2 ANQGSEA. The CDR3 bases are TGCAGCGTTGAATTCAGACAGGGGGCCGTGAACACTGAAGCTTTCTTT. Translation: CSVEFRQGAVNTEAFF. Filled out from reference TRBV29-1 and TRBJ1-1, the complete variable domain reads SAVISQKPSRDICQRGTSLTIQCQVDSQVTMMFWYRQQPGQSLTLIATANQGSEATYESGFVIDKFPISRPNLTFSTLTVSNMSPEDSSIYLCSVEFRQGAVNTEAFFGQGTRLTVV.

This clonotype was counted a few times. The V and J genes are TRBV7-2 and TRBJ2-5; tentatively, D is TRBD2 (5 bases). Germline loops: CDR1 SGHTA, CDR2 FQGNSA. Trimming cost V 5 bases and J 7 bases, with 14 bases left between them. This CDR3 region has 13 residues. CDR3 in amino acids: CASSQTRDGTQYF. In DNA form, the CDR3 reads TGTGCCAGCAGCCAAACCCGGGATGGGACCCAGTACTTC.

This clonotype turned up a few times. The gene calls are TRBV15 and TRBJ1-1; D gene ambiguous. CDR3 length: 17 residues. Germline CDR1 and CDR2: LNHNV and YYDKDF (reference sequence). V was shortened by 1 base and J by 1 base, with 16 bases between the two germline ends. The CDR3, as DNA: TGTGCCACCAGCAGAGGCACAAGTACCCGGGGGAACACTGAAGCTTTCTTT. Encoded protein: CATSRGTSTRGNTEAFF.